Shown below are 26 T cell receptor beta chains from a single sample sequenced in a study of cytomegalovirus exposure and HLA in healthy donors (dated by TCRdb to about 2017). The protocol used for the library was the immunoSEQ multiplex PCR assay. A mixture of 60 forward primers for TCR Vbeta segments and 13 reverse primers for TCR Jbeta segments was used in the multiplex PCR. The clones in this table, taken by TCRdb from immuneACCESS, are in-frame only. Not every clone is retained; where verified, under half of the shortfall comes from an unresolved V gene, and the cause of the rest is unknown. Present in this sample are roughly 100,000 clones, approximately 70% of which were seen just once. The ten biggest clones cover under 4% of the sample. Sequencing was done on a sample of PBMCs. The receptors derive from a man aged 25-45 years in good health and CMV-seronegative.

There are a few counts of this clone. The DNA for the CDR3 is TGTGCCAGCAGACCCACTCGGAAAAGCGGCCAAGAGACCCAGTACTTC. This encodes CASRPTRKSGQETQYF. V usage is TRBV7-3 and J usage is TRBJ2-5; perhaps TRBD2 as D (5 bases). The CDR3 is made up of 16 amino acids. The V gene lost 6 bases and the J gene lost 1 base, with 18 bases spanning the gap. Germline V gene lookup returns CDR1 SGHTA and CDR2 FQGTGA.

The chain uses TRBV25-1 and TRBJ1-4, with D possibly TRBD1 on 5 matching bases. Germline CDR1 and CDR2: MGHDK and SYGVNS. CDR3 length: 14 amino acids. V was shortened by 8 bases and J by 0 bases, with 10 bases between the two germline ends. The CDR3 nucleotides read TGTGCCAGCCTTGACAGCACAACTAATGAAAAACTGTTTTTT. It translates to CASLDSTTNEKLFF.

The chain joins TRBV29-1 to TRBJ2-2, with a tentative D call TRBD2 (6 bases). Trimming stripped 7 bases from V and 1 base from J, with 13 bases between. This CDR3 has 14 residues. Germline lookup yields CDR1 SQVTM and CDR2 ANQGSEA. The CDR3 protein is CSAGTAGNTGELFF. CDR3 nucleotides: TGCAGCGCCGGGACTGCGGGGAACACCGGGGAGCTGTTTTTT.

This clone turned up a few times. V and J are TRBV2 and TRBJ1-4; 7 positions agree with TRBD1. Germline V CDR1 and CDR2: SNHLY, FYNNEI. V dropped 6 bases and J dropped 2; count of bases not matched to a gene: 6. CDR3 length: 15 amino acids. The CDR3 DNA is TGTGCCAGCAGATTCCAGACAGGGACTAATGAAAAACTGTTTTTT. This translates into CASRFQTGTNEKLFF.

The chain employs TRBV27 and TRBJ2-7, with D unclear. The V and J ends lost 4 bases and 1 base respectively, with 11 bases between them. CDR3 length: 14 amino acids. The germline gives CDR1 MNHEY, CDR2 SMNVEV (reference sequence). The CDR3 loop reads CASSYGSSSYEQYF. CDR3 sequence (DNA): TGTGCCAGCAGTTATGGTAGCAGTTCCTACGAGCAGTACTTC.

This sequence joins TRBV9 and TRBJ2-3; 11 nucleotides align to TRBD1. CDR3 size: 15 residues. Unmatched junction bases numbered 1, after V lost 2 bases and J lost 2 bases. Germline V lookup: CDR1 SGDLS, CDR2 YYNGEE. The CDR3 region has the DNA TGTGCCAGCAGCGTTGGACAGGGGGCCACAGATACGCAGTATTTT. Protein: CASSVGQGATDTQYF. Looking up the rest from reference TRBV9 and TRBJ2-3 gives the full variable domain: DSGVTQTPKHLITATGQRVTLRCSPRSGDLSVYWYQQSLDQGLQFLIQYYNGEERAKGNILERFSAQQFPDLHSELNLSSLELGDSALYFCASSVGQGATDTQYFGPGTRLTVL.

The chain is built from TRBV28 and TRBJ2-7, with 7 bases lining up with TRBD1. CDR1 and CDR2 (germline): MDHEN, SYDVKM. This CDR3 contains 14 residues. V was clipped by 5 bases and J by 1 base; unmatched bases: 5. CDR3 in amino acids: CASSRGQSSYEQYF. The CDR3 region has the DNA TGTGCCAGCAGTAGGGGACAGTCATCCTACGAGCAGTACTTC.

This chain joins TRBV6-6 and TRBJ2-1; TRBD2 matches at 12 bases. The CDR3 covers 13 residues. Germline CDR1 is MNHNY and CDR2 is SVGAGI (reference sequence). V shed 10 bases, J shed 7 bases, and the junction held 5 bases outside the gene matches. Here the CDR3 reads CAIRTSGMNEQFF. As DNA, the CDR3 is TGTGCCATAAGGACTAGCGGGATGAATGAGCAGTTCTTC.

The chain employs TRBV2 and TRBJ1-3; no firm D call. Germline CDR1 reads SNHLY; CDR2 reads FYNNEI. The V end lost 2 bases, the J end lost 0 bases, and 8 bases lay between the germline ends. This CDR3 is 15 amino acids long. Written as DNA, the CDR3 is TGTGCCAGCAGTGAAACGCGGGTCTCTGGAAACACCATATATTTT. Translation gives CASSETRVSGNTIYF.

The rearrangement joins TRBV5-1 to TRBJ1-2; D perhaps matches TRBD1 (5 bases). The CDR3 consists of 14 residues. The V end lost 0 bases, the J end lost 4 bases, and 10 bases lay between the germline ends. Germline values: CDR1 SGHRS, CDR2 YFSETQ. The CDR3 is CASSLVSGGYGYTF. The CDR3 DNA reads TGCGCCAGCAGCTTGGTTTCGGGGGGCTATGGCTACACCTTC.

The V and J genes are TRBV4-2 and TRBJ2-7; TRBD1 is a possible D gene (6 bases). The CDR3 sequence is 14 residues long. Germline V CDR1 and CDR2: LGHNA, YNFKEQ. Deletions cut 1 base from V and 3 bases from J, with 10 bases between. The CDR3 region has the DNA TGTGCCAGCAGCCAAGCGGGACAAGACTACGAGCAGTACTTC. Its translation is CASSQAGQDYEQYF.

The chain couples TRBV9 to TRBJ1-3; possible D gene TRBD1, 6 bases. The CDR3 runs 16 residues. Trimming stripped 3 bases from V and 3 bases from J, with 16 bases between. Germline CDR1 reads SGDLS; CDR2 reads YYNGEE. CDR3 sequence: CASSAQRGGVGNTIYF. The DNA for the CDR3 is TGTGCCAGCAGCGCCCAGAGGGGGGGCGTTGGAAACACCATATATTTT.

The gene calls are TRBV7-2 and TRBJ1-2, with TRBD1 identical over 7 bases. The V segment lost 4 bases and the J segment 2 bases; nucleotides outside the gene matches: 7. The CDR3 is made up of 15 amino acids. CDR1 is SGHTA, CDR2 FQGNSA, per germline. In DNA form, the CDR3 reads TGTGCCAGCAGCTCACTATCGACAGGGAACTATGGCTACACCTTC. This encodes CASSSLSTGNYGYTF.

CDR3 in amino acids: CASSLVVLPYEQYF. In DNA, the CDR3 is TGCGCCAGCAGCTTGGTAGTCCTACCCTACGAGCAGTACTTC. V is TRBV5-1 and J is TRBJ2-7; no clear D. CDR3 length: 14 residues. From germline, CDR1 is SGHRS and CDR2 YFSETQ. Trimming cost V 0 bases and J 2 bases, with 9 bases left between them.

There are a few counts of this clone. The CDR3, as DNA: TGTGCCAGCAGTCCAGCGGGAGGAGACCAAGAGACCCAGTACTTC. It encodes CASSPAGGDQETQYF. The chain combines TRBV5-6 with TRBJ2-5, with TRBD2 matching 9 bases. The CDR3 spans 15 residues. J gave up 0 bases and V 5 bases, and 5 bases lay outside the gene matches. Germline V CDR1 and CDR2: SGHDT, YYEEEE.

The rearrangement links TRBV9 to TRBJ2-1; perhaps TRBD2 as D (6 bases). Germline assignment: CDR1 SGDLS and CDR2 YYNGEE. There are 15 residues in the CDR3. V dropped 3 bases and J dropped 4 bases, with 14 bases sitting between them. DNA for the CDR3: TGTGCCAGCAGCGGCGGGGACCGCCCATACAATGAGCAGTTCTTC. It translates to CASSGGDRPYNEQFF.

The V and J genes are TRBV18 and TRBJ1-4; TRBD1 aligns across 9 bases. The CDR3 totals 14 residues. Unmatched junction bases numbered 6, after V lost 5 bases and J lost 8 bases. Per the germline V gene, CDR1 is KGHSH and CDR2 is LQKENI. The chain's CDR3 is CASSTNRGQEKLFF. The CDR3 nucleotides are TGTGCCAGCTCAACGAACAGGGGGCAAGAAAAACTGTTTTTT. Together with reference TRBV18 and TRBJ1-4, the CDR3 gives the full variable domain: NAGVMQNPRHLVRRRGQEARLRCSPMKGHSHVYWYRQLPEEGLKFMVYLQKENIIDESGMPKERFSAEFPKEGPSILRIQQVVRGDSAAYFCASSTNRGQEKLFFGSGTQLSVL.

The chain joins TRBV7-9 to TRBJ1-1; tentatively, D is TRBD1 (6 bases). The CDR3 contains 14 residues. CDR1 is SEHNR and CDR2 is FQNEAQ in the germline V gene (reference sequence). V was shortened by 1 base and J by 4 bases, with 10 bases between the two germline ends. This CDR3 is CASSLEGDLTEAFF. In DNA, the CDR3 is TGTGCCAGCAGCTTAGAGGGGGACCTCACTGAAGCTTTCTTT.

The CDR3 sequence: CATSRPLGGARNEQFF. For the CDR3, the DNA is TGTGCCACCAGCAGACCCCTAGGGGGGGCGCGCAATGAGCAGTTCTTC. The chain is built from TRBV15 and TRBJ2-1, with D possibly TRBD2 on 7 matching bases. The CDR3 is 16 residues long. Trimming removed 2 bases at V and 6 bases at J, with 17 bases between. The germline gives CDR1 LNHNV, CDR2 YYDKDF (reference sequence). Using reference TRBV15 and TRBJ2-1 for the parts outside the CDR3, the full variable domain is DAMVIQNPRYQVTQFGKPVTLSCSQTLNHNVMYWYQQKSSQAPKLLFHYYDKDFNNEADTPDNFQSRRPNTSFCFLDIRSPGLGDTAMYLCATSRPLGGARNEQFFGPGTRLTVL.

This sequence joins TRBV19 and TRBJ1-4; weak D call: TRBD1 (6 bases). Deletions cut 5 bases from V and 2 bases from J, with 6 bases between. This CDR3 has 13 amino acids. CDR1 is LNHDA, CDR2 SQIVND, per germline (reference sequence). CDR3 sequence: CASSGQTNEKLFF. The CDR3 bases are TGTGCCAGTAGTGGACAGACTAATGAAAAACTGTTTTTT.

V usage is TRBV27 and J usage is TRBJ1-3, with unresolved D. Germline V gene lookup returns CDR1 MNHEY and CDR2 SMNVEV (reference sequence). Trimming stripped 4 bases from V and 4 bases from J, with 17 bases between. The CDR3 spans 16 residues. CDR3 region: CASSSDPIGVGNTIYF. The CDR3 nucleotides read TGTGCCAGCAGTTCCGATCCCATCGGGGTCGGAAACACCATATATTTT.

The chain uses TRBV28 and TRBJ2-3; 8 nucleotides align to TRBD2. This CDR3 contains 16 residues. V lost 4 bases to trimming and J lost 2 bases; unmatched junction nucleotides: 8. CDR1 MDHEN and CDR2 SYDVKM come from the germline V gene. The CDR3 sequence: CASSSPREVLTDTQYF. CDR3 bases: TGTGCCAGCAGTTCCCCGCGGGAGGTGCTCACAGATACGCAGTATTTT.

The genes are TRBV27 and TRBJ2-3; 15 nucleotides match TRBD2. CDR3 length: 16 residues. Germline trimming cut 4 bases from V and 5 bases from J; bases unmatched to any gene: 4. From germline, CDR1 is MNHEY and CDR2 SMNVEV (reference sequence). The CDR3 loop is CASSSRTSGRVDTQYF. CDR3 nucleotide sequence: TGTGCCAGCAGTTCCCGGACTAGCGGGAGGGTAGATACGCAGTATTTT.

The chain combines TRBV5-8 with TRBJ2-7; D is unresolved. This CDR3 has 14 residues. CDR1 and CDR2 (germline): SGHTS, YDEGEE. The germline V and J ends were trimmed by 3 bases and 3 bases, with 13 bases remaining between them. This CDR3 is CASSSTTYRYEQYF. In DNA form, the CDR3 reads TGTGCCAGCAGCTCGACGACTTATCGCTACGAGCAGTACTTC.

The chain employs TRBV5-1 and TRBJ1-5, with 11 bases identical to TRBD1. Looked up from germline, CDR1 is SGHRS and CDR2 is YFSETQ. V was pared by 4 bases and J by 7 bases, with 7 bases of the junction left unmatched. CDR3 size: 15 residues. The CDR3 is CASSPGTGGYQPQHF. As DNA, the CDR3 is TGCGCCAGCAGCCCAGGGACAGGGGGATACCAGCCCCAGCATTTT.

This clone has just a few counts. J is TRBJ1-2 and V is TRBV5-4, with D uncertain. CDR1 and CDR2 (germline): SGHNT, YYREEE (reference sequence). Trimming cost V 4 bases and J 8 bases, with 12 bases left between them. The CDR3 is 12 residues long. Here the CDR3 reads CASSQNTGGYTF. The CDR3 bases are TGTGCCAGCAGCCAAAATACGGGGGGCTACACCTTC.